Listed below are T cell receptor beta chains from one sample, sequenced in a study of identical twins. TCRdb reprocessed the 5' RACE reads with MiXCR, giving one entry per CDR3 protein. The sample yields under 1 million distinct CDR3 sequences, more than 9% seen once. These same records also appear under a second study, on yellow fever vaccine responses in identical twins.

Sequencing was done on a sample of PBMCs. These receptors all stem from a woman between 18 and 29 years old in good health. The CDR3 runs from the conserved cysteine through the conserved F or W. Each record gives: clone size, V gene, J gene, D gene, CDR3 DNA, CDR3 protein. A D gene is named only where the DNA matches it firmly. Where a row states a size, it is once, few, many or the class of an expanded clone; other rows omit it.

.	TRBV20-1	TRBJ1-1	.	TGCAGTGCTCAGGTGGGGGGGGTCACTGAAGCTTTCTTT	CSAQVGGVTEAFF
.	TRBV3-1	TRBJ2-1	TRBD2	TGTGCCAGCAGCCAAATAGCGGGAGATGAGCAGTTCTTC	CASSQIAGDEQFF
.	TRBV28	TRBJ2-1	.	TGTGCCAGCAGTTTCCCGGCGAGGGGCGGGACCTACAATGAGCAGTTCTTC	CASSFPARGGTYNEQFF
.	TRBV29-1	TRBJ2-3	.	TGCAGCGTTGTAGGGCTGGCAGGGAAGCTCACAGATACGCAGTATTTT	CSVVGLAGKLTDTQYF
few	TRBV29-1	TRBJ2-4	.	TGCAGCGTTGTTGTCGGGTGGTCCAAAAACATTCAGTACTTC	CSVVVGWSKNIQYF
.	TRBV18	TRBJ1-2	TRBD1	TGTGCCAGCTCACCACTTCTTGAGGGACAGATTGTCGGGAACTATGGCTACACCTTC	CASSPLLEGQIVGNYGYTF
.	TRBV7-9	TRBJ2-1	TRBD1	TGTGCCAGCAGCACATGGGACAGGGGGCACTACAATGAGCAGTTCTTC	CASSTWDRGHYNEQFF
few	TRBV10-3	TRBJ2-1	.	TGTGCCATCAGTGAACAAATGGGACGATACAATGAGCAGTTCTTC	CAISEQMGRYNEQFF
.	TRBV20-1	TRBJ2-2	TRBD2	TGCTGTGCTAGAGATTGGGCTAGCGGGGGCACCGGGGAGCTGTTTTTT	CCARDWASGGTGELFF
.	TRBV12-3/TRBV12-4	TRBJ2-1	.	TGTGCCATCAGTTTCTTTTTTGAATCCGGGACGGGCGACAATGAGCAGTTCTTC	CAISFFFESGTGDNEQFF
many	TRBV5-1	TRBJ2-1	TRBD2	TGCGCCAGCAGCTCGGAAAGCGGGAGAAGTGAGCAGTTCTTC	CASSSESGRSEQFF
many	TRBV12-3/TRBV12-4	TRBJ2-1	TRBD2	TGTGCCAGCAGTTTATCTACTAGCGGCAATGAGCAGTTCTTC	CASSLSTSGNEQFF
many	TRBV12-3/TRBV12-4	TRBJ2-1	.	TGTGCCAGCAGTTTTCTAACTACGAACTACAATGAGCAGTTCTTC	CASSFLTTNYNEQFF
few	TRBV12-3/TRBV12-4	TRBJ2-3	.	TGTGCCAGCACCTGGGCGGCGGCCGTCGGGACAGATACGCAGTATTTT	CASTWAAAVGTDTQYF
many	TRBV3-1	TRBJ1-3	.	TGTGCCAGCAGCCAAGATCGGATATATTTT	CASSQDRIYF
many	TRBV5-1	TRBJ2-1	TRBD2	TGCGCCAGCAGCCCCCTAGCGGGGGGGCTATCTCCCCCCTACAATGAGCAGTTCTTC	CASSPLAGGLSPPYNEQFF
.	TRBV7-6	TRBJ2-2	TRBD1	TGTGCCAGCAGACCGAACAGGGGCACGAACACCGGGGAGCTGTTTTTT	CASRPNRGTNTGELFF
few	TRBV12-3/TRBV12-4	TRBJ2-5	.	TGTGCCAGCAGTTGGGTAGCTCGGGAGACCCAGTACTTC	CASSWVARETQYF